This TCR beta chain appears in the sequencing data of a study of kidney transplant recipient with SARS-CoV-2 infection. This clonotype was recorded at least ten times. The V gene's germline CDR1 is SGHTA and CDR2 FQGTGA. The CDR3 has 13 residues. The V gene lost 5 bases and the J gene lost 8 bases, with 15 bases spanning the gap. TCRdb recomputed calls from the reads with MiXCR, one row per CDR3 protein. The sample lists under 300,000 distinct CDR3 sequences; about 30% were seen once. The receptor comes from a male patient in his 30s who had COVID-19 and was a kidney transplant recipient. T cells may partly derive from the graft donor. The material sequenced was a blood sample, taken at baseline and between days 110 and 120 from a kidney transplant recipient. The J gene is TRBJ2-5, the V gene TRBV7-3, with D perhaps matching TRBD1 (7 bases). CDR3 sequence (DNA): TGTGCCAGCAGCCCACGACAGGGAGGTACCCAGTACTTC. Translated, it gives CASSPRQGGTQYF.